This entry concerns a single T cell receptor (beta chain). The target antigen is unknown. J lost 4 bases, V lost 0 bases, and 3 bases had no gene match. Germline assignment: CDR1 DFQATT and CDR2 SNEGSKA (reference sequence). This CDR3 is built from 15 residues. Unique molecular identifiers were built into the TCR beta cDNA libraries. cDNA molecules numbering around 500,000 came from roughly 1.1 to 9.2 million T cells. MiXCR was run by TCRdb on the PCR reads, yielding one entry per CDR3 protein. The data contain approximately 770,000 distinct CDR3 sequences, 46% of them singletons. The sample belongs to a study of post-analysis software for immune sequencing data. Study as a whole: The courses of disease that were included comprised relapsing-remitting, secondary progressive and progressive-relapsing multiple sclerosis. Findings and limits, study-wide: Same-batch preparations were strongly co-clustered by F measure. Five TRBV segments, including TRBV5-6, TRBV5-1 and TRBV20-1, were more frequent in patients than controls. The study found significantly lower normalized Chao1 diversity in multiple sclerosis patients than in controls.

The receptor comes from a girl under 18 with multiple sclerosis. The V gene is TRBV20-1, the J gene TRBJ2-1; TRBD2 agrees at 10 bases. Sequenced sample: blood. Written as DNA, the CDR3 is TGCAGTGCTAGAGAGGGGACTAGCGTGTACAATGAGCAGTTCTTC. Its translation is CSAREGTSVYNEQFF.